This TCR beta chain was identified in a study of monozygotic twins with inflammatory bowel disease. General study points: Immunosuppressive treatments were not uniform, and this may have added variability to patient repertoires. A single strong clonotype or signal linked to IBD was not supported.

From germline, CDR1 is SGHTA and CDR2 FQGNSA. This CDR3 has 16 amino acids. No T cells were sorted before total RNA was taken from whole blood. UMIs that included a 6-nucleotide sample barcode were added by template switching, which took place during cDNA synthesis. Reanalyzing the 5' RACE reads, TCRdb keeps one entry per CDR3 protein, without DNA. The sample totals about 420,000 distinct CDR3 sequences. A note on this clonotype: Its antigen remains unidentified.

V gene TRBV7-2 combines with J gene TRBJ2-5; TCRdb calls TRBD2, which cannot be checked without DNA. The sequence came from a human donor with ulcerative colitis or Crohn's disease, or a healthy co-twin of an affected twin (not recorded which). Source material: blood. The CDR3 region is CASSFGTSGGAVTQYF.